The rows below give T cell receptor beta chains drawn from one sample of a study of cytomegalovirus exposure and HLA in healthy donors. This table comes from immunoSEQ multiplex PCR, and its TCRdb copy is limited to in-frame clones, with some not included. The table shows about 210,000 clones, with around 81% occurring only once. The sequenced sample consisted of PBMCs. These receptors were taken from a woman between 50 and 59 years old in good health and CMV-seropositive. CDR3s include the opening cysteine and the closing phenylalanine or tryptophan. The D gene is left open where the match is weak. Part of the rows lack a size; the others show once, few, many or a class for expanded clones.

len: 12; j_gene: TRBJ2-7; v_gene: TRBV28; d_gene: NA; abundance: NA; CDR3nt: TGTGCCAGCTCCGGACAGATCTACGAGCAGTACTTC; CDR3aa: CASSGQIYEQYF
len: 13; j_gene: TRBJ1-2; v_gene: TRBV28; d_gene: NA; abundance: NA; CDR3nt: TGTGCCAGCAGGGACAGAGAGAACTATGGCTACACCTTC; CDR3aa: CASRDRENYGYTF
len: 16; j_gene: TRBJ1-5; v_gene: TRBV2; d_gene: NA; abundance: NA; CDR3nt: TGTGCCAGCAGTGATGCAGACATAGACTACAATCAGCCCCAGCATTTT; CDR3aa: CASSDADIDYNQPQHF
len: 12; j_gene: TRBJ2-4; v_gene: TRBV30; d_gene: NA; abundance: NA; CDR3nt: TGTGCCTGGAGTCCCTCCCGGGGCATTCAGTACTTC; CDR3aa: CAWSPSRGIQYF
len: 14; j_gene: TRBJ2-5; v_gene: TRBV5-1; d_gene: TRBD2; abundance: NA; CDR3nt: TGCGCCAGCAGCTTGGACGGCGGGGGAAGGACCCAGTACTTC; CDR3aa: CASSLDGGGRTQYF
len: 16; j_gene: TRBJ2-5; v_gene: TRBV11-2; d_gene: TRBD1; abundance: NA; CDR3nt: TGTGCCAGCAGCCCCAGACAGGGCAGGTACCAAGAGACCCAGTACTTC; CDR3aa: CASSPRQGRYQETQYF
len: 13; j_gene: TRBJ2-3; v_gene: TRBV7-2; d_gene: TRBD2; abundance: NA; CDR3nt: TGTGCCAGCCGGGACTACAGCACAGATACGCAGTATTTT; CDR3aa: CASRDYSTDTQYF
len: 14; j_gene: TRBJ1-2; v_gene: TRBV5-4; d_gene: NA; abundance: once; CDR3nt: TGTGCCAGCAGCTTGGGACAGGTGAACTATGGCTACACCTTC; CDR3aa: CASSLGQVNYGYTF
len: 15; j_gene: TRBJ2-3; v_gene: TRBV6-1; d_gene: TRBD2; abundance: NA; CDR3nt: TGTGCCAGCAAGTTCGGGGGGGCGGGCACAGATACGCAGTATTTT; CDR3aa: CASKFGGAGTDTQYF
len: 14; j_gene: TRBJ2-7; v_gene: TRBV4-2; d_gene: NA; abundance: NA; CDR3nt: TGTGCCAGCAGCCAAGGACAGCCCGGCTACGAGCAGTACTTC; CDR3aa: CASSQGQPGYEQYF
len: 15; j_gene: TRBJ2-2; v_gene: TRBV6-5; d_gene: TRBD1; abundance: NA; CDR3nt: TGTGCCAGCAGGTTCGACAGGGGGAGGACCGGGGAGCTGTTTTTT; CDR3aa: CASRFDRGRTGELFF
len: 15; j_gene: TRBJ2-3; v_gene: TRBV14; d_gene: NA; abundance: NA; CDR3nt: TGTGCCAGCAGCCACCCCAGGGGATTTTCAGATACGCAGTATTTT; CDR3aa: CASSHPRGFSDTQYF
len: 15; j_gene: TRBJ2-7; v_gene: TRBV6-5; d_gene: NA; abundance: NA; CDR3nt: TGTGCCAGCACCCTGGGGGCAGGGGGGATTTACGAGCAGTACTTC; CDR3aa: CASTLGAGGIYEQYF
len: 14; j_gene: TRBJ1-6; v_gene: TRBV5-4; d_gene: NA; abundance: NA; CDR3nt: TGTGCCAGCAGCTTGGACAGGACGAATTCCCCCCTCCACTTT; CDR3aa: CASSLDRTNSPLHF
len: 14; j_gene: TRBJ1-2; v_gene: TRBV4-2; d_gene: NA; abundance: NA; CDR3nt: TGTGCCAGCAGCCAAGATCGGGGGGGGGATGGCTACACCTTC; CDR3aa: CASSQDRGGDGYTF
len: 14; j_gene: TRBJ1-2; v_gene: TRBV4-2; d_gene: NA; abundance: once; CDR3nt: TGTGCCAGCAGCCAAGATAAGGGCGGGGTAGGCTACACCTTC; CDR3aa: CASSQDKGGVGYTF
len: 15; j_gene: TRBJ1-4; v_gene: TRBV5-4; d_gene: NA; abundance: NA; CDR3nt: TGTGCCAGCAGCCCTGACAGTGCAACTAATGAAAAACTGTTTTTT; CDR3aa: CASSPDSATNEKLFF
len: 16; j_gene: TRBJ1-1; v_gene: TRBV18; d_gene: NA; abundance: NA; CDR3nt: TGTGCCAGCTCACCAAGGGGAACAGGGATGAACACTGAAGCTTTCTTT; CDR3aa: CASSPRGTGMNTEAFF
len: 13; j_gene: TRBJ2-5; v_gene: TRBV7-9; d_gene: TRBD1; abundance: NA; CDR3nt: TGTGCCAGCAGCTTTTCAGGGGGTGAGACCCAGTACTTC; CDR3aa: CASSFSGGETQYF
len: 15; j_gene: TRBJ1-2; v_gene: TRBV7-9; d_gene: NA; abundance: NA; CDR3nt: TGTGCCAGCAGCTTAGTCCCCAGGGAGGACTATGGCTACACCTTC; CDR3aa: CASSLVPREDYGYTF
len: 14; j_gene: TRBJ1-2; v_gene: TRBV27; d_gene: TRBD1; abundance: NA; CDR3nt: TGTGCCAGCAGGCGACAGGGGAATAACTATGGCTACACCTTC; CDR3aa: CASRRQGNNYGYTF
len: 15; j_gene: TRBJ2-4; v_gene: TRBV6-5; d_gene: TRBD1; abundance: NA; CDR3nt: TGTGCCACCCGGGACAGGCGTGGCGCCAAAAACATTCAGTACTTC; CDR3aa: CATRDRRGAKNIQYF
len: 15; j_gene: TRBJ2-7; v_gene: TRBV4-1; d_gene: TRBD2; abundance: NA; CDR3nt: TGCGCCAGCAGCCAAGAGGCAAGCGGGGGGGATGAGCAGTACTTC; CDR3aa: CASSQEASGGDEQYF
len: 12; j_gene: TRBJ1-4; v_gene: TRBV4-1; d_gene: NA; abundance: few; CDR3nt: TGCGCCAGCAGCCACCAAAATGAAAAACTGTTTTTT; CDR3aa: CASSHQNEKLFF
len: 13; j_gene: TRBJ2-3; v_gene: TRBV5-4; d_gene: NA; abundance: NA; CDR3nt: TGTGCCAGCAGCTTGATCACAGCAGATACGCAGTATTTT; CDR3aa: CASSLITADTQYF
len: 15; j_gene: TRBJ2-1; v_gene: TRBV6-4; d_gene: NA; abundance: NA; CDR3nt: TGTGCCAGCCGAACGGAGAGCGGCTCCTACAATGAGCAGTTCTTC; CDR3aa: CASRTESGSYNEQFF
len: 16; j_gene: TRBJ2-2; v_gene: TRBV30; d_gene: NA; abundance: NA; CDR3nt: TGTGCCTGGAGTATTCGTTTAAGGGGCGGAATCGGGGAGCTGTTTTTT; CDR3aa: CAWSIRLRGGIGELFF
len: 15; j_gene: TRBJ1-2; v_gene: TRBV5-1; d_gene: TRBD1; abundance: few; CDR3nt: TGCGCCAGCAGCTTGGACCTGGGACAGAGGATTGGCTACACCTTC; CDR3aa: CASSLDLGQRIGYTF
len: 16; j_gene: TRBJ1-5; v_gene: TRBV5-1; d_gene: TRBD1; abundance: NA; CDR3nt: TGCGCCAGCAGCTTGGGGACAGGGGTAAGCAATCAGCCCCAGCATTTT; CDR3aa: CASSLGTGVSNQPQHF
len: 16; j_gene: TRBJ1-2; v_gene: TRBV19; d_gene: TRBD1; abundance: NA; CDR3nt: TGTGCCAGTACCGAGACTCCGGGACAGGGGGCCTATGGCTACACCTTC; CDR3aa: CASTETPGQGAYGYTF
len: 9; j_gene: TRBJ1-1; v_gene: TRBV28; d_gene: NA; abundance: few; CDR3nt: TGTGCCAGCGGGGGGAAAGCTTTCTTT; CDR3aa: CASGGKAFF
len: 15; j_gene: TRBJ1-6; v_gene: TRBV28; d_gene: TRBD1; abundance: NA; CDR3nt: TGTGCCAGCAGTAATTCCGGGACAGGGGACTCACCCCTCCACTTT; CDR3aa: CASSNSGTGDSPLHF
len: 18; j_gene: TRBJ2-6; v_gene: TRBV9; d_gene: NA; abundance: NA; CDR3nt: TGTGCCAGCAGCGTAGACCCCTACTGGGGGGCTGGGGCCAACGTCCTGACTTTC; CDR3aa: CASSVDPYWGAGANVLTF
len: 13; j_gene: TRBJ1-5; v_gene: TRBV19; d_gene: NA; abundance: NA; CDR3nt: TGTGCCAGTAGTACCGGGGTGGAACAGCCCCAGCATTTT; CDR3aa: CASSTGVEQPQHF
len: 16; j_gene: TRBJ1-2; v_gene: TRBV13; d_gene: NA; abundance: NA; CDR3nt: TGTGCCAGCAGCTTACGCGGACAGTCGAGTTACGATGGCTACACCTTC; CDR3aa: CASSLRGQSSYDGYTF
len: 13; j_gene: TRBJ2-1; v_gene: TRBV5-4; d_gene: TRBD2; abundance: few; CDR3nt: TGTGCCAGCAGCTTCCTAGCGGGGGATGAGCAGTTCTTC; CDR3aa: CASSFLAGDEQFF
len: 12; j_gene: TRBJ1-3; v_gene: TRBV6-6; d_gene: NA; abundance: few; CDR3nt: TGTGCCAGCAGTGAGCGGTGGGACACCATATATTTT; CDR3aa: CASSERWDTIYF
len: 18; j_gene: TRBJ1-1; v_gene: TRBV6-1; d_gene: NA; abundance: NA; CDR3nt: TGTGCCAGCAGTGAAATAGCGGGAATCTGTACCATGAACACTGAAGCTTTCTTT; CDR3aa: CASSEIAGICTMNTEAFF
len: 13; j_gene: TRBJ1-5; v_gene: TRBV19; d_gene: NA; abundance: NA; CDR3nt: TGTGCCAGTAGTGGCAGTAGCAATCAGCCCCAGCATTTT; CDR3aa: CASSGSSNQPQHF
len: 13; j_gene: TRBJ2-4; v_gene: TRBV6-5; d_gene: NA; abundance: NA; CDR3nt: TGTGCCAGCAGTGAAGACTTACCAAACATTCAGTACTTC; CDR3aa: CASSEDLPNIQYF
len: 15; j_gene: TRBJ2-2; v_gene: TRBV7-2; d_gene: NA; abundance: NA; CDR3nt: TGTGCCAGCAGCGGCTCGGGTGATAACACCGGGGAGCTGTTTTTT; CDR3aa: CASSGSGDNTGELFF
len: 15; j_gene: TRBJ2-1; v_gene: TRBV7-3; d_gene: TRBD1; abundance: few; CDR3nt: TGTGCCAGCAGCGGACAGGTGAGCGGAAACAATGAGCAGTTCTTC; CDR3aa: CASSGQVSGNNEQFF
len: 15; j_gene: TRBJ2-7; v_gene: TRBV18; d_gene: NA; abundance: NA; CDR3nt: TGTGCCAGCTCACCTGGGACAGAGGGGGGTGACGAGCAGTACTTC; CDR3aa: CASSPGTEGGDEQYF
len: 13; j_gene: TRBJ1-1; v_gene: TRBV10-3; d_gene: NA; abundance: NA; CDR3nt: TGTGCCATCAGTGGCGAGATGAACACTGAAGCTTTCTTT; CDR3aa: CAISGEMNTEAFF
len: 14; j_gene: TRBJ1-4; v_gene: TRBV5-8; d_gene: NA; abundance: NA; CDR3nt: TGTGCCAGCAGCCCGTCTTTAGGGGGTGAAAAACTGTTTTTT; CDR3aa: CASSPSLGGEKLFF
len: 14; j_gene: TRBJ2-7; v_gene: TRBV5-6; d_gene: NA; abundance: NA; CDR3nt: TGTGCCAGCAGCCGGGGACTGAGCTCCTACGAGCAGTACTTC; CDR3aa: CASSRGLSSYEQYF